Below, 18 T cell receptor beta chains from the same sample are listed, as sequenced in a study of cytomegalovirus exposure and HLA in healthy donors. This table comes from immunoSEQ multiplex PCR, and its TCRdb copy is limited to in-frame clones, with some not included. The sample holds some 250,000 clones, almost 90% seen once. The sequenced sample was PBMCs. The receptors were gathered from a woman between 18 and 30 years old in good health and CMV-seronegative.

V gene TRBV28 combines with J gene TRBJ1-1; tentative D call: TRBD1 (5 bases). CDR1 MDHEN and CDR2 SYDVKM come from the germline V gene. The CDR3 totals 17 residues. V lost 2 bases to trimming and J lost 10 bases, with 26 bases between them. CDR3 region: CASSLDPFGGVRSVAFF. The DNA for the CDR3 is TGTGCCAGCAGTTTAGACCCCTTTGGGGGGGTGAGGAGTGTAGCTTTCTTT.

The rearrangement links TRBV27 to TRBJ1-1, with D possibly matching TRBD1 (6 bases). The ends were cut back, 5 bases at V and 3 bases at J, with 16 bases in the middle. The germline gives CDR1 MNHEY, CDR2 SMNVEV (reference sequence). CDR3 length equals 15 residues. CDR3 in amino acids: CASSPSGVGYTEAFF. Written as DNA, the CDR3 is TGTGCCAGCAGTCCGTCAGGGGTGGGGTACACTGAAGCTTTCTTT.

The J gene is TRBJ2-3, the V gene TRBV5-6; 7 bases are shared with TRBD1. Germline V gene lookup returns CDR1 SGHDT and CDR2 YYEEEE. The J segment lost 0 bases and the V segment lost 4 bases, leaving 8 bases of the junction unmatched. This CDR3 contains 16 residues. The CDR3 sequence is CASSRRTGSSTDTQYF. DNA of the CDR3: TGTGCCAGCAGCAGACGGACAGGATCAAGCACAGATACGCAGTATTTT.

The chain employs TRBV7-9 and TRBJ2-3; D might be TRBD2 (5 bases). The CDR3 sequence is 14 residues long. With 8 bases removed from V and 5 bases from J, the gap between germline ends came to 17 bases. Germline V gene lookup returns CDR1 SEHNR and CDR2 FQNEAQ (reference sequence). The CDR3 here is CASRRARERDTQYF. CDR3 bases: TGTGCCAGCCGAAGGGCAAGGGAGAGAGATACGCAGTATTTT.

The CDR3 region is CASSEFRDRVNSPLHF. CDR3 nucleotides: TGCGCCAGCAGCGAATTTAGGGACAGGGTTAACTCACCCCTCCACTTT. V usage is TRBV5-1 and J usage is TRBJ1-6; 9 bases agree with TRBD1. The CDR3 spans 16 residues. V lost 4 bases and J lost 10; bases outside the gene matches: 12. The germline gives CDR1 SGHRS, CDR2 YFSETQ.

CDR3 in DNA: TGTGCCAGCAGCAGAGCCGACAGGGAAGAGACCCAGTACTTC. Its protein product is CASSRADREETQYF. The chain is built from TRBV7-2 and TRBJ2-5; 7 positions match TRBD1. There are 14 residues in the CDR3. Germline-derived CDR1 and CDR2 are SGHTA and FQGNSA. The ends lost 5 bases at V and 3 bases at J; junction bases unmatched: 6.

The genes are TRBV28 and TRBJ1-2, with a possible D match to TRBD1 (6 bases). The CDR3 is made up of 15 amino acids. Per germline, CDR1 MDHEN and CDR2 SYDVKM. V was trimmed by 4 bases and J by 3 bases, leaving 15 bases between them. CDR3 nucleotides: TGTGCCAGCAGTTCCGCAGGGGACGGGGACTATGGCTACACCTTC. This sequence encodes CASSSAGDGDYGYTF.

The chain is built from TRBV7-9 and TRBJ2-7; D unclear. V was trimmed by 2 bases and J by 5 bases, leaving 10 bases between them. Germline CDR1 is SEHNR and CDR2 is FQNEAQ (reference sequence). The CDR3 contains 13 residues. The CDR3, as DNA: TGTGCCAGCAGCTTATCAGGCAGCCACGAGCAGTACGTC. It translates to CASSLSGSHEQYV.

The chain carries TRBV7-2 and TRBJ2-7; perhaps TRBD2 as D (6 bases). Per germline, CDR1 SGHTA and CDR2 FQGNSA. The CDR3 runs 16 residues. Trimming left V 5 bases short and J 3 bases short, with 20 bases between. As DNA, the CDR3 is TGTGCCAGCAGCAACCCTAACGGACTACGATACTACGAGCAGTACTTC. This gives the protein CASSNPNGLRYYEQYF.

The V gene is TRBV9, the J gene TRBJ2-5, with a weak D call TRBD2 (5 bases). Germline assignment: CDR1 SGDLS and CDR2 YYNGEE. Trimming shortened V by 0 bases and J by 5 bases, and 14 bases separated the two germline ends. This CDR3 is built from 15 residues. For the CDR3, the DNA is TGTGCCAGCAGCGTAGCTGGTAACCCGGGGGAGACCCAGTACTTC. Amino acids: CASSVAGNPGETQYF. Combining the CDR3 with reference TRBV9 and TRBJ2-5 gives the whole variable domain DSGVTQTPKHLITATGQRVTLRCSPRSGDLSVYWYQQSLDQGLQFLIQYYNGEERAKGNILERFSAQQFPDLHSELNLSSLELGDSALYFCASSVAGNPGETQYFGPGTRLLVL.

The CDR3 bases are TGCGCCAGCAGCTACGGACAGAACTATGGCTACACCTTC. This gives the protein CASSYGQNYGYTF. The chain has TRBV5-1 and TRBJ1-2; maybe TRBD1 (6 bases). The CDR3 totals 13 residues. Germline CDR1 and CDR2: SGHRS and YFSETQ. V was clipped by 3 bases and J by 2 bases, with 8 bases between them. The full variable domain, completed using reference TRBV5-1 and TRBJ1-2, is KAGVTQTPRYLIKTRGQQVTLSCSPISGHRSVSWYQQTPGQGLQFLFEYFSETQRNKGNFPGRFSGRQFSNSRSEMNVSTLELGDSALYLCASSYGQNYGYTFGSGTRLTVV.

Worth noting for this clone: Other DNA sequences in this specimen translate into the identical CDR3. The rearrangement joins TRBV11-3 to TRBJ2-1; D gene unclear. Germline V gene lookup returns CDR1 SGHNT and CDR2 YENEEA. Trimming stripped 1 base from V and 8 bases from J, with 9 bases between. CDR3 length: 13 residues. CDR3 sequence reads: CASSLAGRDEQFF. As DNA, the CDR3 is TGTGCCAGCAGCTTAGCCGGCCGGGATGAGCAGTTCTTC.

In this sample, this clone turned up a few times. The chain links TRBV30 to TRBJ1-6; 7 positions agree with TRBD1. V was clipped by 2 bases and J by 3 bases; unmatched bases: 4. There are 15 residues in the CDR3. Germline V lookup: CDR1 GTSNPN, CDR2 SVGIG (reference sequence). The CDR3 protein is CAWSTRQGYNSPLHF. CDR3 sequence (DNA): TGTGCCTGGAGTACACGACAGGGCTATAATTCACCCCTCCACTTT.

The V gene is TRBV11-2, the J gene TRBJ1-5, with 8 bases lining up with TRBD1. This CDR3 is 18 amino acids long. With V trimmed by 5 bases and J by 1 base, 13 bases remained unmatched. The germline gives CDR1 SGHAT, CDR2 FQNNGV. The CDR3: CASSPGTGGLISNQPQHF. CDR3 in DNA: TGTGCCAGCAGCCCGGGGACAGGTGGATTGATAAGCAATCAGCCCCAGCATTTT.

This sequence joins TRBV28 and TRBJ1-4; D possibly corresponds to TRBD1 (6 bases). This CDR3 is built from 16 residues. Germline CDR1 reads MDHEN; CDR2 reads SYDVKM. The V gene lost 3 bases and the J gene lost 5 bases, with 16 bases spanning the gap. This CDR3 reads CASSFDRSVPNEKLFF. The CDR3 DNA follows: TGTGCCAGCAGTTTCGACAGGAGCGTTCCCAATGAAAAACTGTTTTTT.

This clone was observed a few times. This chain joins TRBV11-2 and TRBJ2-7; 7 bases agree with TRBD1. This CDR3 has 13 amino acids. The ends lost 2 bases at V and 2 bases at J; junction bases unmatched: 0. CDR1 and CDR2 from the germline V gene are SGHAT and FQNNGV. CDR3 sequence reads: CASSLQGAYEQYF. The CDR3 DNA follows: TGTGCCAGCAGCTTACAGGGGGCCTACGAGCAGTACTTC.

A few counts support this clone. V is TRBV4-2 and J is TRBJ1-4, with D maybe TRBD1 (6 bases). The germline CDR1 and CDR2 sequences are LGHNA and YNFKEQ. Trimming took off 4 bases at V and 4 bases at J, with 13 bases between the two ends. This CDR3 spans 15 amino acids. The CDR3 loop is CASSLTGNVNEKLFF. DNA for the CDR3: TGTGCCAGCAGCCTCACAGGGAATGTTAATGAAAAACTGTTTTTT.

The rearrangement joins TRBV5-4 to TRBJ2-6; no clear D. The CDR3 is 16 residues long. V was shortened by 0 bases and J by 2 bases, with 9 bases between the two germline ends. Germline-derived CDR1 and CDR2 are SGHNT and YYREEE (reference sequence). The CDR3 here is CASSLGAGTGANVLTF. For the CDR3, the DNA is TGTGCCAGCAGCTTGGGGGCAGGTACTGGGGCCAACGTCCTGACTTTC.